This section outlines one TCR beta chain sequence together with its context. The CDR3 loop spans 16 amino acids. Germline V gene data show CDR1 as SGHDN and CDR2 as FVKESK. V was cut by 0 bases and J by 2 bases, with 14 bases left in between. The entry originates in a study of blood T cell repertoires in COVID-19. Study context: Whether acute or convalescent, the COVID-19 samples came from the United States, Italy and Spain. In each case, the material was cDNA or gDNA derived from T cells, B-cell-depleted T cells, or PBMCs.

The authors' processing: How many nucleated cells were present was estimated from reference gene primer amplification. Profiled with immunoSEQ multiplex PCR; TCRdb holds only in-frame clones, not every one. V and J calls and clone size are copied from that table; D and trimming were computed from the DNA. The profile shows roughly 500,000 clones, 89% of them singletons. During active infection, Seattle patients enrolled and were then monitored through disease. This sequence originates from a man aged 18-30 years with COVID-19, enrolled during active disease. What was sequenced was peripheral blood. The chain carries TRBV14 and TRBJ2-7; the D gene is possibly TRBD2 (5 bases). The CDR3: CASSQDQRRETYEQYF. The DNA of the CDR3 is TGTGCCAGCAGCCAAGATCAAAGACGGGAAACCTACGAGCAGTACTTC.